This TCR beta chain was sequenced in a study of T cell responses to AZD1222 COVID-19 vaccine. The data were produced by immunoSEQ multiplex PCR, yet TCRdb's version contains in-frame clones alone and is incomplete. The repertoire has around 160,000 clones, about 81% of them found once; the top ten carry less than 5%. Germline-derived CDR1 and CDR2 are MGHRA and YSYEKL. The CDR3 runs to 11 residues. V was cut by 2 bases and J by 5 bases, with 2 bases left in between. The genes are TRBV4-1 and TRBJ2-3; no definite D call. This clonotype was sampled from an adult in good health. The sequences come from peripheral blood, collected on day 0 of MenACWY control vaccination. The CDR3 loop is CASSQRDTQYF. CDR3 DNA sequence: TGCGCCAGCAGCCAACGAGATACGCAGTATTTT.